The 29 T cell receptor beta chains below were found in one sample sequenced in a study of cytomegalovirus exposure and HLA in healthy donors (TCRdb year 2017). The library was obtained by the immunoSEQ multiplex PCR assay. The multiplex PCR relied on a mix of 60 forward primers for TCR Vbeta segments and 13 reverse primers for TCR Jbeta segments. As stored in TCRdb, this immuneACCESS dataset retains in-frame rearrangements with V and J assigned. A fraction of the clones does not appear; measured against another copy, unresolved V genes explain less than half of the discrepancy, and the remainder lacks a known reason. The sample has about 240,000 clones on record, over 70% of them singletons. Around 8.6% of the sample belongs to the ten largest clones. The sequencing sample was made of PBMCs. The receptor set was obtained from a woman aged 55-75 years in good health and CMV-seropositive.

CDR3 sequence (DNA): TGTGCCAGCAGCGACAGGGGAGGTGGCTATGGCTACACCTTC. Its protein product is CASSDRGGGYGYTF. The chain combines TRBV7-9 with TRBJ1-2, with TRBD1 matching over 8 bases. Per germline, CDR1 SEHNR and CDR2 FQNEAQ (reference sequence). The CDR3 is made up of 14 amino acids. V lost 5 bases to trimming and J lost 4 bases; unmatched junction nucleotides: 6.

The chain employs TRBV25-1 and TRBJ1-1; TRBD1 might be the D (6 bases). The CDR3 runs 13 residues. V lost 6 bases, J lost 2 bases, and 10 bases lay in between. Germline CDR1 is MGHDK and CDR2 is SYGVNS. CDR3 DNA sequence: TGTGCCAGCAGAGACAGGCTTAACACTGAAGCTTTCTTT. Translating it yields CASRDRLNTEAFF.

This clone came up once. The chain joins TRBV2 to TRBJ2-3, with TRBD2 matching 16 bases. This CDR3 is built from 16 residues. Per the germline V gene, CDR1 is SNHLY and CDR2 is FYNNEI. The V and J ends lost 6 bases and 3 bases, in that order; junction bases with no gene match: 3. The DNA of the CDR3 is TGTGCCAGCAGGGGACTAGCGGGAGGGCAGACAGATACGCAGTATTTT. Amino acids: CASRGLAGGQTDTQYF.

This chain connects TRBV7-9 to TRBJ2-7, with 7 bases identical to TRBD1. The germline CDR1 and CDR2 sequences are SEHNR and FQNEAQ (reference sequence). The junction had 0 bases not matched to a gene; V was cut back by 1 base and J by 0 bases. This CDR3 is 14 amino acids long. CDR3 region: CASSLGDSSYEQYF. The CDR3, as DNA: TGTGCCAGCAGCTTAGGGGACAGCTCCTACGAGCAGTACTTC. The whole variable domain, remainder taken from reference TRBV7-9 and TRBJ2-7, is DTGVSQNPRHKITKRGQNVTFRCDPISEHNRLYWYRQTLGQGPEFLTYFQNEAQLEKSRLLSDRFSAERPKGSFSTLEIQRTEQGDSAMYLCASSLGDSSYEQYFGPGTRLTVT.

This clone was seen just once. The CDR3 is CASSQTSGSSETQYF. CDR3 DNA: TGTGCCAGCAGCCAGACTAGCGGGAGCTCAGAGACCCAGTACTTC. The rearrangement links TRBV9 to TRBJ2-5; 12 bases match TRBD2. Germline V gene lookup returns CDR1 SGDLS and CDR2 YYNGEE. The V gene end was trimmed by 4 bases and the J gene end by 4 bases; junction bases not matched to a gene: 5. The CDR3 is 15 residues long.

The chain combines TRBV4-2 with TRBJ2-3, with a weak D call TRBD2 (6 bases). The CDR3 loop spans 20 amino acids. Germline CDR1 and CDR2: LGHNA and YNFKEQ. V lost 2 bases, J lost 0 bases, and 24 bases lay in between. This CDR3 reads CASSQTAIPGLLSSTDTQYF. Written as DNA, the CDR3 is TGTGCCAGCAGCCAAACCGCAATCCCGGGACTGTTGTCTAGCACAGATACGCAGTATTTT.

This rearrangement joins TRBV15 to TRBJ1-5; 7 bases align to TRBD1. The CDR3 is 15 amino acids. V shed 3 bases and J 2 bases; nucleotides not matched to a gene: 4. Germline-derived CDR1 and CDR2 are LNHNV and YYDKDF (reference sequence). The CDR3 loop reads CATSSGTAGNQPQHF. The CDR3 nucleotides are TGTGCCACCAGCAGCGGGACAGCCGGCAATCAGCCCCAGCATTTT.

This clone was observed a handful of times. The CDR3 sequence: CSVEDRSGTEAFF. For the CDR3, the DNA is TGCAGCGTTGAAGATCGATCGGGCACTGAAGCTTTCTTT. The chain recombines TRBV29-1 with TRBJ1-1; no clear D gene. CDR3 length: 13 amino acids. In germline, CDR1 is SQVTM, CDR2 ANQGSEA. Between the trimmed V and J ends, which lost 0 bases and 4 bases, there was a span of 9 bases.

This clone came up once. The chain joins TRBV6-4 to TRBJ2-5, with a tentative D call TRBD2 (5 bases). The CDR3 is made up of 15 amino acids. Germline CDR1 MRHNA, CDR2 SNTAGT. V was shortened by 2 bases and J by 5 bases, with 15 bases between the two germline ends. The CDR3 protein is CASSDPEGVLETQYF. CDR3 in DNA: TGTGCCAGCAGTGACCCCGAGGGAGTCTTGGAGACCCAGTACTTC.

The gene calls are TRBV2 and TRBJ1-4, with 8 bases aligning to TRBD1. With 8 bases clipped from V and 1 base from J, the junction kept 6 bases outside the gene matches. The CDR3 loop spans 15 amino acids. The germline V gene encodes CDR1 SNHLY and CDR2 FYNNEI. Here the CDR3 reads CASADRGRTNEKLFF. CDR3 nucleotides: TGTGCCAGCGCCGACAGGGGCCGAACTAATGAAAAACTGTTTTTT.

This sequence joins TRBV6-1 and TRBJ1-4; D gene uncertain. V shed 4 bases and J shed 4 bases, with 13 bases lying between them. Germline V lookup: CDR1 MNHNS, CDR2 SASEGT. There are 15 residues in the CDR3. DNA for the CDR3: TGTGCCAGCAGTGGTGGCGGAACACTTAATGAAAAACTGTTTTTT. Translated, it gives CASSGGGTLNEKLFF.

The rearrangement uses TRBV19 and TRBJ2-2; TRBD2 matches at 11 bases. Germline V gene data show CDR1 as LNHDA and CDR2 as SQIVND (reference sequence). The junction had 9 bases not matched to a gene; V was cut back by 6 bases and J by 6 bases. The length of the CDR3 is 16 residues. DNA for the CDR3: TGTGCCAGTAGCTCATTAGCGGGAGGGGTGGCCGGGGAGCTGTTTTTT. Protein sequence: CASSSLAGGVAGELFF.

The chain has TRBV5-1 and TRBJ1-2; perhaps TRBD1 as D (5 bases). This CDR3 is 13 amino acids long. Germline V gene sequence: CDR1 SGHRS, CDR2 YFSETQ. V lost 0 bases and J 5 bases, leaving 8 bases between the germline ends. CDR3 sequence (DNA): TGCGCCAGCAGCTTGGGCGGGGGTTATGGCTACACCTTC. Translating gives CASSLGGGYGYTF.

The chain joins TRBV25-1 to TRBJ1-1; tentatively, D is TRBD1 (5 bases). Germline CDR1 and CDR2: MGHDK and SYGVNS. The CDR3 consists of 18 residues. Trimming took off 0 bases at V and 5 bases at J, with 22 bases between the two ends. The CDR3 is CASSEYIMDTIARTEAFF. CDR3 in DNA: TGTGCCAGCAGTGAATATATTATGGACACCATCGCGAGGACTGAAGCTTTCTTT.

The rearrangement uses TRBV28 and TRBJ2-3; D is perhaps TRBD2 (6 bases). V was shortened by 1 base and J by 5 bases, with 10 bases between the two germline ends. The CDR3 contains 14 residues. The V gene's germline CDR1 is MDHEN and CDR2 SYDVKM. The CDR3 coding sequence is TGTGCCAGCAGTTTATCTAGCGTGATAGATACGCAGTATTTT. It encodes CASSLSSVIDTQYF.

This clone was seen a handful of times. The V and J genes are TRBV7-2 and TRBJ1-4; D is perhaps TRBD1 (5 bases). Germline assignment: CDR1 SGHTA and CDR2 FQGNSA. V lost 1 base and J lost 8, with 17 bases in between. The CDR3 contains 16 residues. CDR3 sequence reads: CASSLVQGQLGEKLFF. DNA for the CDR3: TGTGCCAGCAGCTTAGTCCAGGGCCAGCTCGGCGAAAAACTGTTTTTT.

This clone came up once. The chain is built from TRBV9 and TRBJ1-1; D gene unclear. The CDR3 has 14 amino acids. Germline-derived CDR1 and CDR2 are SGDLS and YYNGEE. V lost 0 bases and J lost 1, with 7 bases in between. CDR3 loop: CASSVAYSNTEAFF. Here the CDR3 DNA reads TGTGCCAGCAGCGTAGCTTACTCGAACACTGAAGCTTTCTTT.

The CDR3 coding sequence is TGTGCCAGCAGCCAAGGAGGGCGAGAGACCCAGTACTTC. Its translation: CASSQGGRETQYF. The chain carries TRBV14 and TRBJ2-5; maybe TRBD2 (5 bases). CDR1 and CDR2 (germline): SGHDN, FVKESK. The length of the CDR3 is 13 residues. V shed 1 base and J shed 4 bases, with 7 bases lying between them. The full variable domain, rest sourced from reference TRBV14 and TRBJ2-5, is EAGVTQFPSHSVIEKGQTVTLRCDPISGHDNLYWYRRVMGKEIKFLLHFVKESKQDESGMPNNRFLAERTGGTYSTLKVQPAELEDSGVYFCASSQGGRETQYFGPGTRLLVL.

In its sample, this clone was seen a few times. The chain combines TRBV6-1 with TRBJ2-5, with 8 bases matching TRBD1. CDR1 and CDR2 from the germline V gene are MNHNS and SASEGT. CDR3 length equals 14 residues. The V segment lost 8 bases and the J segment 2 bases; nucleotides outside the gene matches: 7. The CDR3 sequence: CASRDRRSQETQYF. The DNA of the CDR3 is TGTGCCAGCCGGGACAGGAGAAGTCAAGAGACCCAGTACTTC.

The chain couples TRBV9 to TRBJ2-6; 7 bases agree with TRBD1. The germline V gene encodes CDR1 SGDLS and CDR2 YYNGEE. J was trimmed by 2 bases and V by 0 bases; bases with no gene match: 5. The CDR3 extends over 17 amino acids. This chain's CDR3 is CASSVVPQGAGANVLTF. The DNA for the CDR3 is TGTGCCAGCAGCGTAGTGCCTCAGGGGGCTGGGGCCAACGTCCTGACTTTC. Supplemented by reference TRBV9 and TRBJ2-6, the full variable domain reads DSGVTQTPKHLITATGQRVTLRCSPRSGDLSVYWYQQSLDQGLQFLIQYYNGEERAKGNILERFSAQQFPDLHSELNLSSLELGDSALYFCASSVVPQGAGANVLTFGAGSRLTVL.

This clone was recorded a few times. The rearrangement links TRBV27 to TRBJ2-3; TRBD2 is a possible D gene (6 bases). The ends were cut back, 6 bases at V and 11 bases at J, with 21 bases in the middle. The germline V gene encodes CDR1 MNHEY and CDR2 SMNVEV (reference sequence). The CDR3 has 14 amino acids. CDR3 region: CASSLARESLRQYF. The DNA for the CDR3 is TGTGCCAGCAGCCTAGCGAGGGAATCCCTTAGGCAGTATTTT.

This clone has just one count. J is TRBJ1-2 and V is TRBV4-2; TRBD1 might be the D (6 bases). The ends were cut back, 4 bases at V and 4 bases at J, with 16 bases in the middle. The CDR3 spans 15 residues. From germline, CDR1 is LGHNA and CDR2 YNFKEQ. The CDR3 here is CASSRADRPTYGYTF. The CDR3 region has the DNA TGTGCCAGCAGCCGGGCAGACAGGCCCACCTATGGCTACACCTTC.

There are a few counts of this clone. This chain joins TRBV11-2 and TRBJ2-2; the match to TRBD2 covers 11 bases. Germline V gene data show CDR1 as SGHAT and CDR2 as FQNNGV. J lost 6 bases, V lost 2 bases, and 5 bases had no gene match. This CDR3 has 16 amino acids. The CDR3 reads CASSLLASGRSGELFF. The CDR3 DNA reads TGTGCCAGCAGCTTATTGGCTAGCGGGAGGTCCGGGGAGCTGTTTTTT.

This clone was seen a single time. The chain couples TRBV28 to TRBJ1-1; no clear D gene. The V end lost 5 bases, the J end lost 1 base, and 14 bases lay between the germline ends. Germline lookup yields CDR1 MDHEN and CDR2 SYDVKM. The CDR3 is made up of 15 amino acids. The CDR3 loop reads CASSEAGRGNTEAFF. In nucleotides, the CDR3 is TGTGCCAGCAGTGAGGCGGGCCGCGGGAACACTGAAGCTTTCTTT.

The chain couples TRBV13 to TRBJ1-4; no clear D. Trimming removed 3 bases at V and 8 bases at J, with 16 bases between. The germline CDR1 and CDR2 sequences are PRHDT and FYEKMQ (reference sequence). This CDR3 region has 15 residues. The CDR3 sequence is CASSFWGAVGEKLFF. CDR3 bases: TGTGCCAGCAGCTTTTGGGGAGCGGTAGGAGAAAAACTGTTTTTT.

The chain combines TRBV29-1 with TRBJ2-5, with TRBD1 identical over 8 bases. CDR1 SQVTM and CDR2 ANQGSEA come from the germline V gene. The CDR3 totals 16 residues. Trimming removed 2 bases from V and 7 bases from J; junction bases left unmatched: 15. This CDR3 is CSVEYNRGAASGTQYF. The CDR3 bases are TGCAGCGTTGAATACAACAGGGGGGCAGCTAGTGGGACCCAGTACTTC.

CDR3 nucleotide sequence: TGTGCCAGCAGCTTGGGACAGTATAGCAATCAGCCCCAGCATTTT. Protein sequence: CASSLGQYSNQPQHF. The chain has TRBV5-6 and TRBJ1-5, with a tentative D call TRBD1 (5 bases). Germline V lookup: CDR1 SGHDT, CDR2 YYEEEE. The V end was cut by 0 bases, the J end by 0 bases, with 7 bases between. The CDR3 is 15 residues long.

This chain uses TRBV7-2 with TRBJ2-7; 9 nucleotides align to TRBD2. Germline V gene sequence: CDR1 SGHTA, CDR2 FQGNSA. The CDR3 loop spans 17 amino acids. V shed 0 bases and J 2 bases; nucleotides not matched to a gene: 8. This CDR3 reads CASSLASLAGATYEQYF. CDR3 sequence (DNA): TGTGCCAGCAGCTTAGCGTCACTAGCGGGTGCTACCTACGAGCAGTACTTC.

V usage is TRBV19 and J usage is TRBJ2-2, with 11 nucleotides matching TRBD1. CDR3 length: 16 residues. V lost 4 bases to trimming and J lost 4 bases; unmatched junction nucleotides: 5. The germline V gene has CDR1 LNHDA and CDR2 SQIVND (reference sequence). The CDR3 sequence is CASSSGQGAGTGELFF. In DNA, the CDR3 is TGTGCCAGTAGTAGCGGACAGGGGGCGGGCACCGGGGAGCTGTTTTTT.